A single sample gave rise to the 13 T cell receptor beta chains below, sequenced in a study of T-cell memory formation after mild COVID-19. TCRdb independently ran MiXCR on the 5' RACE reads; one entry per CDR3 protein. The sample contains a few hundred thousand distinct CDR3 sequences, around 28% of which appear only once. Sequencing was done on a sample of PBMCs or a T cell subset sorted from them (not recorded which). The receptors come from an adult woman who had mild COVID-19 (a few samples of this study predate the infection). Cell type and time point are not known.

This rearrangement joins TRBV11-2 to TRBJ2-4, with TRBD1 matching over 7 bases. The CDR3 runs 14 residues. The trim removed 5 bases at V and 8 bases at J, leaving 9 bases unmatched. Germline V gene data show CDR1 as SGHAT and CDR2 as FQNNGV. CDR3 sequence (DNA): TGTGCCAGCAGCCCGCCTGGACAGGCCGACATTCAGTACTTC. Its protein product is CASSPPGQADIQYF.

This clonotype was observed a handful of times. The CDR3 sequence: CASSIERTDSRRSYEQYF. In DNA form, the CDR3 reads TGTGCCAGTAGTATAGAGCGAACGGACAGCCGACGTAGCTACGAGCAGTACTTC. The rearrangement links TRBV19 to TRBJ2-7; tentative D call: TRBD1 (6 bases). Trimming removed 0 bases from V and 3 bases from J, with 21 bases in between. This CDR3 is built from 18 residues. Germline V gene sequence: CDR1 LNHDA, CDR2 SQIVND (reference sequence).

The CDR3 loop is CACGPSNQPQHF. CDR3 bases: TGTGCCTGCGGGCCTAGCAATCAGCCCCAGCATTTT. The V and J genes are TRBV30 and TRBJ1-5; D is ambiguous. The germline V and J ends were trimmed by 6 bases and 0 bases, with 6 bases remaining between them. The CDR3 has 12 residues. Germline V lookup: CDR1 GTSNPN, CDR2 SVGIG (reference sequence).

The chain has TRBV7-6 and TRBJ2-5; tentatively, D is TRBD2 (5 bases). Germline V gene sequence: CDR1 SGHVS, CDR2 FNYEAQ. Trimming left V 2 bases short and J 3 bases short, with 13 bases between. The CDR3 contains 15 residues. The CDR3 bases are TGTGCCAGCAGCTTAACGGTAGCCGGGAAAGAGACCCAGTACTTC. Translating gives CASSLTVAGKETQYF.

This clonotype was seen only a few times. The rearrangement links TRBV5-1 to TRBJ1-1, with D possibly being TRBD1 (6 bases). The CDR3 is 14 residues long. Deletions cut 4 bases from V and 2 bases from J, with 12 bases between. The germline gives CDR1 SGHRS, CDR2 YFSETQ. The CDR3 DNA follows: TGCGCCAGCAGCCCGCAGGACAGCAACACTGAAGCTTTCTTT. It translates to CASSPQDSNTEAFF. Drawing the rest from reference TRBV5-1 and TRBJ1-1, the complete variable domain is KAGVTQTPRYLIKTRGQQVTLSCSPISGHRSVSWYQQTPGQGLQFLFEYFSETQRNKGNFPGRFSGRQFSNSRSEMNVSTLELGDSALYLCASSPQDSNTEAFFGQGTRLTVV.

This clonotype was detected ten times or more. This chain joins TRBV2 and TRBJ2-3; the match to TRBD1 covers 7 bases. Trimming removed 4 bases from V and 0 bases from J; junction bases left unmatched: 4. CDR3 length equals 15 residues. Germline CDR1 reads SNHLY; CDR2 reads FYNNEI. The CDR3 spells CASSGGTASTDTQYF. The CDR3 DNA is TGTGCCAGCAGTGGGGGGACAGCTAGCACAGATACGCAGTATTTT.

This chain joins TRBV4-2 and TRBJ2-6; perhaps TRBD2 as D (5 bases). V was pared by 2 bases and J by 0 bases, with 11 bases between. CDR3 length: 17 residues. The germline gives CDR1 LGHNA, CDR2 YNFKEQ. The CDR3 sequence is CASSQTAEVSGANVLTF. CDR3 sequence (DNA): TGTGCCAGCAGCCAAACAGCGGAAGTCTCTGGGGCCAACGTCCTGACTTTC.

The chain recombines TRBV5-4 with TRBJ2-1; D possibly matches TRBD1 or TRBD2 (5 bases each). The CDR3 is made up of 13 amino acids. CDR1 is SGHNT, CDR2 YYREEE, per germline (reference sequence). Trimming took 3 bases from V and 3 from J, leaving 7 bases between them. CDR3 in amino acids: CASSWDGYNEQFF. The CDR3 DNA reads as TGTGCCAGCAGCTGGGACGGCTACAATGAGCAGTTCTTC.

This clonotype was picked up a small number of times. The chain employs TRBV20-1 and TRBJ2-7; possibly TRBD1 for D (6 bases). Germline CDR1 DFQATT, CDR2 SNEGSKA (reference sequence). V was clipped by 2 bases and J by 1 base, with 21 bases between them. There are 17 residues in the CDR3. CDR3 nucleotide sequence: TGCAGTGCTAGACCCGCCTATCTTGACAGGCCTTCCTACGAGCAGTACTTC. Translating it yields CSARPAYLDRPSYEQYF.

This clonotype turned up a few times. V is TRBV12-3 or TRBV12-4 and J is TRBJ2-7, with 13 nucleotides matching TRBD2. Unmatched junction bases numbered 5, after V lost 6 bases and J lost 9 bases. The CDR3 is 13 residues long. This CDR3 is CASSGLAGAWQYF. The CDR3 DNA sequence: TGTGCCAGCAGCGGACTAGCGGGAGCTTGGCAGTACTTC.

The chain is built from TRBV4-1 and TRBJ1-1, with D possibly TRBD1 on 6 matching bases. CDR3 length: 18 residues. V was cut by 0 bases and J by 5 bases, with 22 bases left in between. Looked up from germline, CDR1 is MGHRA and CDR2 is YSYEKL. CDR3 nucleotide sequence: TGCGCCAGCAGCCAAGAAGGCCGGGGGCATACGAGGGATACTGAAGCTTTCTTT. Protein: CASSQEGRGHTRDTEAFF.

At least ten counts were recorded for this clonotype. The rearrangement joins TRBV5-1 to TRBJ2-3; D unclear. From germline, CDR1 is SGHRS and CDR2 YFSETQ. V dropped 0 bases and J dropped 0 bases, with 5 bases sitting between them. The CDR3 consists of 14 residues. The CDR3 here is CASSLGPSTDTQYF. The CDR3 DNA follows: TGCGCCAGCAGCTTGGGACCGAGCACAGATACGCAGTATTTT.

CDR3 sequence reads: CASSSGSGGSYNEQFF. The CDR3 region has the DNA TGTGCCAGCAGCTCGGGTAGCGGGGGGTCCTACAATGAGCAGTTCTTC. The chain recombines TRBV11-3 with TRBJ2-1, with 10 bases that match TRBD2. This CDR3 has 16 residues. The germline gives CDR1 SGHNT, CDR2 YENEEA. The junction had 4 bases not matched to a gene; V was cut back by 4 bases and J by 1 base.